This T cell receptor (beta chain) was profiled in a study of blood T cells in healthy people across ages. Germline V gene data show CDR1 as SGHDN and CDR2 as FVKESK. This CDR3 comprises 20 residues. Trimming stripped 0 bases from V and 1 base from J, with 22 bases between. A sample-barcoded 5' primer and a J-beta primer mix were used in a second PCR of about 7 to 11 cycles. TCRdb re-derived calls from the 5' RACE reads in MiXCR, one entry per CDR3 protein. This table holds over 1.5 million distinct CDR3 sequences, around half found once. Specimen: blood. This clonotype originated in a woman aged 40 to 49 in good health. This chain joins TRBV14 and TRBJ2-4; tentative D call: TRBD2 (5 bases). In nucleotides, the CDR3 is TGTGCCAGCAGCCAAGATGGGGTAGGGTCGGGGATTTTTGCCAAAAACATTCAGTACTTC. Translating gives CASSQDGVGSGIFAKNIQYF. Combining the CDR3 with reference TRBV14 and TRBJ2-4 gives the whole variable domain EAGVTQFPSHSVIEKGQTVTLRCDPISGHDNLYWYRRVMGKEIKFLLHFVKESKQDESGMPNNRFLAERTGGTYSTLKVQPAELEDSGVYFCASSQDGVGSGIFAKNIQYFGAGTRLSVL.